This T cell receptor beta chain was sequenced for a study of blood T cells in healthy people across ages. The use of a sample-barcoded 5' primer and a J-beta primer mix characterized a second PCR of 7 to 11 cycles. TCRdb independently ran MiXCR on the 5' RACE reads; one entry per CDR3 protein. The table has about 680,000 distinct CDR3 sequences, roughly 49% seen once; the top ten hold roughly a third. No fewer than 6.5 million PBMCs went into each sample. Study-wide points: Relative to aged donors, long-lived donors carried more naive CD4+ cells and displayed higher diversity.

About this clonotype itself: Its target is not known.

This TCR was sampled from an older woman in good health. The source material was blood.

CDR3 loop: CASSDIAAEQYF. CDR3 DNA: TGTGCCAGCAGTGATATAGCGGCCGAGCAGTACTTC. The V and J genes are TRBV6-2 or TRBV6-3 and TRBJ2-4; possible D gene TRBD2, 6 bases. The better agreement between TRBJ2-7 and the DNA end casts doubt on the J call. CDR3 size: 12 residues. Germline V gene sequence: CDR1 MNHEY, CDR2 SVGEGT.